The clone carrying this TCR beta chain was recorded once. The table came from immunoSEQ multiplex PCR; TCRdb's copy has only in-frame clones and leaves some out. The data hold some 2 million clones, with about 95% observed a single time. These data come from a study of shared clonotypes between healthy human individuals. Terminally differentiated effector memory CD45RA+ cells were excluded by CCR7 positive selection of CD45RO-negative cells. Trimming left V 0 bases short and J 4 bases short, with 19 bases between. Looked up from germline, CDR1 is LGHNA and CDR2 is YSLEER. The CDR3 covers 18 residues. V gene TRBV4-3 combines with J gene TRBJ2-1; a possible D gene is TRBD2 (6 bases). The sample was naive CD8+ T cells sorted from blood. The receptor was derived from a man aged 18 to 29 in good health. The CDR3 DNA follows: TGCGCCAGCAGCCAAGATCGTCTAGCGAGTAACTTTTACAATGAGCAGTTCTTC. It codes for CASSQDRLASNFYNEQFF.